This T cell receptor (beta chain) was recovered during a study of T-cell reconstitution after alpha-beta-depleted transplantation in children. Unique molecular identifiers were used to barcode this TCRbeta library. TCRdb ran MiXCR on the PCR reads and lists one entry per CDR3 protein. Seen here are some 200,000 distinct CDR3 sequences, more than 7.5% observed once, and the top ten hold 5% to 5.5%. The CDR3 is 15 residues long. Trimming took 3 bases from V and 4 from J, leaving 15 bases between them. CDR1 KGHSH and CDR2 LQKENI come from the germline V gene. This clonotype was detected only a few times.

This receptor was taken from a human donor who donated a stem cell graft to a child with SCID. The V gene is TRBV18, the J gene TRBJ1-2; D is undetermined. The specimen comprised PBMCs from the stem cell graft donor, sampled from the stem cell graft. The CDR3 sequence is CASSPNTDGPYGYTF. DNA for the CDR3: TGTGCCAGCTCACCTAATACAGACGGTCCCTATGGCTACACCTTC.